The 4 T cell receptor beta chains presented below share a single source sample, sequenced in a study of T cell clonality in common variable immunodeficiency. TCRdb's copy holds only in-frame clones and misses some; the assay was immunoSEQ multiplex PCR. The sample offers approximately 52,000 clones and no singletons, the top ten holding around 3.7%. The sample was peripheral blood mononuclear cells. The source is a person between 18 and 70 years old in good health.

The CDR3 region is CASSPRQGARGANVLTF. The DNA read from the CDR3 is TGTGCCAGCTCACCAAGGCAGGGGGCAAGAGGGGCCAACGTC. V and J are TRBV18 and TRBJ2-6; 8 positions match TRBD1. The read ends 3 residues shy of where the CDR3 ends; the end is completed using the germline J gene. This CDR3 is built from 17 residues. Unmatched junction bases numbered 7, after V lost 2 bases and J lost 4 bases. The germline gives CDR1 KGHSH, CDR2 LQKENI.

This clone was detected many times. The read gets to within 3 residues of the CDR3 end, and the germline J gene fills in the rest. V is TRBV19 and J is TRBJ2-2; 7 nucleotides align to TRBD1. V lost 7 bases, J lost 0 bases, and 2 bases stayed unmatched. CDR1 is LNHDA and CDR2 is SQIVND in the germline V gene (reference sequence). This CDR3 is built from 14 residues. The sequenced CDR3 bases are TGTGCCAGTAAGGGACAGCCGAACACCGGGGAG. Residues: CASKGQPNTGE. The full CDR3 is CASKGQPNTGELFF.

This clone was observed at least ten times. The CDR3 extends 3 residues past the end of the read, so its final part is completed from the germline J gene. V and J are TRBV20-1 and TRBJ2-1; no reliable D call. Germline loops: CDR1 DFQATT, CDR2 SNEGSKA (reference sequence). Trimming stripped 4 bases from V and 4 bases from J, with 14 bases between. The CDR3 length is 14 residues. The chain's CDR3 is CSATTLGRYNEQFF. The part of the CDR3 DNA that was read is TGCAGTGCTACAACGTTGGGCAGGTACAATGAG.

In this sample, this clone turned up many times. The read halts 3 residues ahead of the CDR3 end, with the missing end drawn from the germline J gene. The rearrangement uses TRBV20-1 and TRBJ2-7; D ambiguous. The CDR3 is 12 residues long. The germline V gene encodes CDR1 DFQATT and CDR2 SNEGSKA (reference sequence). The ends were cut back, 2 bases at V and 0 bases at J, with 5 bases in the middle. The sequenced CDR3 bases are TGCAGTGCTAGATACACCTCCTACGAG. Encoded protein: CSARYTSYE. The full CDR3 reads CSARYTSYEQYF.